Listed below are T cell receptor beta chains from one sample, sequenced in a study of identical twins. TCRdb re-called the 5' RACE reads with MiXCR, one entry per CDR3 protein. The top ten clones hold around 2.1% of a sample with 250,000 to 350,000 distinct CDR3 sequences, less than 9% of them seen once. The same data also contributed to another study, on yellow fever vaccine responses in identical twins.

Sequenced: memory (CD45RO+) T cells sorted from blood. Receptors originate from a woman younger than 30 in good health. Both conserved end residues are part of each CDR3. The order of the fields is J gene, CDR3 length, V gene, D gene, clone size, CDR3 protein, CDR3 DNA. D genes are given only for firm matches. Expanded clones get a size class; other rows say once, few or many, or leave the size out.

>TRBJ2-2|16|TRBV3-1|TRBD2|.
CASSQGTSGATGELFF
TGTGCCAGCAGCCAAGGGACTAGCGGGGCTACCGGGGAGCTGTTTTTT
>TRBJ2-3|16|TRBV15|TRBD2|.
CATSTVAGEFTDTQYF
TGTGCCACCAGCACGGTAGCGGGGGAGTTCACAGATACGCAGTATTTT
>TRBJ2-2|15|TRBV12-3/TRBV12-4|TRBD2|many
CASSLGLAGHRELFF
TGTGCCAGCAGTCTAGGACTAGCGGGGCACCGGGAGCTGTTTTTT
>TRBJ2-2|16|TRBV3-1|.|few
CASSQNAALVGGELFF
TGTGCCAGCAGCCAAAACGCTGCCCTAGTAGGCGGGGAGCTGTTTTTT
>TRBJ2-2|14|TRBV24-1|.|.
CATSDLQTDGELFF
TGTGCCACCAGTGATTTGCAAACGGACGGGGAGCTGTTTTTT
>TRBJ2-1|14|TRBV7-2|.|many
CASSFRYSYNEQFF
TGTGCCAGCAGCTTTAGGTACTCCTACAATGAGCAGTTCTTC
>TRBJ2-2|14|TRBV3-1|.|many
CASSQAGNTGELFF
TGTGCCAGCAGCCAAGCCGGGAACACCGGGGAGCTGTTTTTT
>TRBJ1-5|13|TRBV20-1|.|few
CSASRVSNQPQHF
TGCAGTGCCTCCAGGGTTAGCAATCAGCCCCAGCATTTT
>TRBJ2-1|15|TRBV6-2/TRBV6-3|.|few
CASTLGTPTYNEQFF
TGTGCCAGCACTTTAGGGACCCCTACCTACAATGAGCAGTTCTTC
>TRBJ2-7|15|TRBV20-1|.|many
CSAREARLSSYEQYF
TGCAGTGCTAGAGAAGCCAGACTGAGCTCCTACGAGCAGTACTTC
>TRBJ2-2|15|TRBV10-3|.|many
CAISQDYPGTGELFF
TGTGCCATCAGCCAAGACTACCCGGGCACCGGGGAGCTGTTTTTT
>TRBJ2-1|16|TRBV3-1|.|many
CASSHAGTYSYNEQFF
TGTGCCAGCAGCCATGCCGGGACTTACTCCTACAATGAGCAGTTCTTC
>TRBJ2-1|15|TRBV5-1|TRBD2|.
CASSKGTSGGVEQFF
TGCGCCAGCAGCAAAGGGACTAGCGGGGGCGTGGAGCAGTTCTTC
>TRBJ1-1|13|TRBV5-1|.|.
CASSLDLGTEAFF
TGCGCCAGCAGCTTGGATCTAGGGACTGAAGCTTTCTTT
>TRBJ1-1|15|TRBV5-1|TRBD1|many
CASSTPGQDNTEAFF
TGCGCCAGCAGCACCCCGGGACAGGACAACACTGAAGCTTTCTTT
>TRBJ2-7|15|TRBV28|.|few
CASSRRQPLSYEQYF
TGTGCCAGCAGCCGCCGACAGCCACTTAGCTACGAGCAGTACTTC
>TRBJ2-1|15|TRBV6-1|TRBD2|few
CASRAGLAGVDEQFF
TGTGCCAGCAGAGCGGGACTAGCGGGAGTTGATGAGCAGTTCTTC
>TRBJ2-7|14|TRBV5-5|.|few
CASSLYQASGEQYF
TGTGCCAGCAGCTTGTACCAGGCAAGTGGCGAGCAGTACTTC
>TRBJ2-2|13|TRBV11-2|.|.
CASSPRRTGELFF
TGTGCCAGCAGCCCCAGACGGACAGGGGAGCTGTTTTTT
>TRBJ2-1|15|TRBV11-2|TRBD2|.
CASSFVVAGYNEQFF
TGTGCCAGCAGCTTCGTGGTAGCGGGCTACAATGAGCAGTTCTTC
>TRBJ1-1|14|TRBV9|.|.
CASSDKGWATEAFF
TGTGCCAGCAGCGACAAAGGGTGGGCCACTGAAGCTTTCTTT
>TRBJ2-1|12|TRBV20-1|.|.
CSASWVNNEQFF
TGCAGTGCTAGTTGGGTGAACAATGAGCAGTTCTTC
>TRBJ2-1|16|TRBV28|TRBD1|many
CASSSVGRGILNEQFF
TGTGCCAGCAGTTCCGTCGGCAGGGGGATCCTTAATGAGCAGTTCTTC
>TRBJ2-5|12|TRBV20-1|.|few
CSAGGLQETQYF
TGCAGTGCTGGCGGACTACAAGAGACCCAGTACTTC
>TRBJ2-1|15|TRBV5-1|TRBD2|few
CASSLGSSGGGEQFF
TGCGCCAGCAGCTTGGGGTCTAGCGGGGGGGGCGAGCAGTTCTTC
>TRBJ1-1|15|TRBV5-1|.|many
CASSLQGMFDTEAFF
TGCGCCAGCAGCTTGCAGGGGATGTTCGACACTGAAGCTTTCTTT
>TRBJ2-1|13|TRBV11-2|.|many
CASSLAAGNEQFF
TGTGCCAGCAGCTTAGCTGCGGGAAATGAGCAGTTCTTC
>TRBJ2-1|14|TRBV12-3/TRBV12-4|.|many
CASSLENYPNEQFF
TGTGCCAGCAGTTTGGAAAACTATCCAAATGAGCAGTTCTTC
>TRBJ2-1|12|TRBV6-1|.|.
CASSEPLLDRFF
TGTGCCAGCAGTGAACCCCTGCTAGATAGGTTCTTC
>TRBJ2-1|16|TRBV25-1|TRBD2|many
CASSEKAGASYNEQFF
TGTGCCAGCAGTGAAAAGGCGGGAGCTTCCTACAATGAGCAGTTCTTC
>TRBJ2-5|16|TRBV28|TRBD2|few
CASSFGTGGPGETQYF
TGTGCCAGCAGTTTTGGTACGGGGGGGCCGGGGGAGACCCAGTACTTC
>TRBJ1-5|14|TRBV28|.|few
CASSYDRLAQPQHF
TGTGCCAGCAGTTACGACAGACTAGCGCAGCCCCAGCATTTT
>TRBJ1-3|14|TRBV2|.|.
CASSPGLQGNTIYF
TGTGCCAGCAGCCCCGGCCTACAGGGAAACACCATATATTTT
>TRBJ2-7|16|TRBV15|.|few
CATSRELGRAGYEQYF
TGTGCCACCAGCAGAGAATTGGGACGCGCCGGGTACGAGCAGTACTTC
>TRBJ2-1|15|TRBV14|TRBD2|many
CASSQMAGGYNEQFF
TGTGCCAGCAGCCAAATGGCGGGGGGATACAATGAGCAGTTCTTC
>TRBJ1-6|14|TRBV3-1|.|many
CASSQGGYNSPLHF
TGTGCCAGCAGCCAAGGAGGGTATAATTCACCCCTCCACTTT
>TRBJ2-7|12|TRBV29-1|.|many
CSVEDLRNEQYF
TGCAGCGTTGAAGATCTTCGGAACGAGCAGTACTTC
>TRBJ1-2|15|TRBV5-1|TRBD1|many
CASSTGTGANYGYTF
TGCGCCAGCAGCACGGGGACAGGGGCGAACTATGGCTACACCTTC
>TRBJ2-5|12|TRBV2|.|few
CASSAAKETQYF
TGTGCCAGCAGTGCAGCGAAAGAGACCCAGTACTTC
>TRBJ2-4|14|TRBV5-1|.|few
CTSSLPGVKNIQYF
TGCACCAGCAGCCTACCGGGGGTCAAAAACATTCAGTACTTC
>TRBJ1-4|14|TRBV14|.|many
CASSQVGLGVRLFF
TGTGCCAGCAGCCAAGTTGGTTTAGGGGTCCGCCTGTTTTTT
>TRBJ1-5|15|TRBV3-1|TRBD1|few
CASSQDGTGDQPQHF
TGTGCCAGCAGCCAAGATGGGACAGGGGATCAGCCCCAGCATTTT
>TRBJ2-7|15|TRBV7-9|.|many
CASSPWDSNSYEQYF
TGTGCCAGCAGCCCCTGGGACTCAAACTCCTACGAGCAGTACTTC
>TRBJ2-7|15|TRBV4-1|.|few
CASRRSPAGSYEQYF
TGCGCCAGCAGGCGGAGCCCGGCAGGGTCTTACGAGCAGTACTTC
>TRBJ1-3|16|TRBV6-5|.|.
CASSYSGGTTGNTIYF
TGTGCCAGCAGTTACTCCGGGGGGACCACTGGAAACACCATATATTTT
>TRBJ2-3|16|TRBV7-4|TRBD2|many
CASSRGHLAGEDTQYF
TGTGCCAGCAGCCGAGGTCACTTAGCGGGGGAAGATACGCAGTATTTT
>TRBJ2-2|16|TRBV5-1|TRBD1|many
CASSFLGTEMTGELFF
TGCGCCAGCAGCTTCCTAGGGACAGAGATGACCGGGGAGCTGTTTTTT
>TRBJ1-6|14|TRBV6-1|TRBD1|few
CASTDRVQNSPLHF
TGTGCCAGCACTGACAGGGTGCAAAATTCACCCCTCCACTTT
>TRBJ2-7|14|TRBV7-9|TRBD1|.
CASSTTGGGGEQYF
TGTGCCAGCAGCACCACAGGGGGAGGTGGGGAGCAGTACTTC
>TRBJ1-4|17|TRBV5-1|.|once
CASSLDQRGRWVGKLFF
TGCGCCAGCAGCTTGGACCAACGGGGCCGATGGGTGGGAAAACTGTTTTTT
>TRBJ2-1|15|TRBV2|.|few
CASSVDYQSYNEQFF
TGTGCCAGCAGTGTCGACTACCAGTCCTACAATGAGCAGTTCTTC
>TRBJ2-2|15|TRBV3-1|TRBD2|.
CASSQEDARTGRLFF
TGTGCCAGCAGCCAAGAAGATGCCCGGACCGGGAGGTTGTTTTTT